This section outlines one TCR beta chain sequence together with its context. Antigen specificity is unknown. These data are taken from a study of cytomegalovirus exposure and HLA in healthy donors. With 4 bases clipped from V and 0 bases from J, the junction kept 3 bases outside the gene matches. Germline assignment: CDR1 SGHNT and CDR2 YYREEE (reference sequence). CDR3 size: 16 residues. A multiplex PCR was run with 60 Vbeta primers and 13 Jbeta primers. Produced via immunoSEQ multiplex PCR; TCRdb's table is partial and in-frame only. Here the sample spans 250,000 to 350,000 clones, about nine tenths being singletons. The study, taken as a whole, reports: An analysis that came later showed most CMV-associated TCR beta chains appearing HLA-restricted. Some public TCRs appeared in many individuals, while most sequences were rare. In vitro work confirmed that a few CMV-associated chains recognize CMV antigens. Among TCR beta chains, those listed as cytomegalovirus-associated numbered over 150.

The receptor comes from a man between 35 and 55 years old in good health and CMV-seropositive. Material: PBMCs. V and J are TRBV5-4 and TRBJ2-1, with 11 bases identical to TRBD2. CDR3 sequence (DNA): TGTGCCAGCAGCCCGGGACTAGCGGACTCCTACAATGAGCAGTTCTTC. Protein: CASSPGLADSYNEQFF. Complete variable domain (other parts from reference TRBV5-4 and TRBJ2-1): ETGVTQSPTHLIKTRGQQVTLRCSSQSGHNTVSWYQQALGQGPQFIFQYYREEENGRGNFPPRFSGLQFPNYSSELNVNALELDDSALYLCASSPGLADSYNEQFFGPGTRLTVL.